The 29 T cell receptor beta chains given below trace back to one sample, sequenced in a study of blood T cell repertoires in COVID-19. The repertoire was sequenced with immunoSEQ multiplex PCR; TCRdb's copy has only in-frame clones and lacks some. The repertoire has roughly 160,000 clones, about 85% of them found once; the top ten carry about 5.7%. The sequenced sample consisted of PBMCs or T cells enriched from blood (not recorded which). The receptors stem from a woman in her thirties or forties with acute COVID-19.

The chain couples TRBV27 to TRBJ2-7, with 13 bases identical to TRBD2. The CDR3 runs 15 residues. The V and J ends lost 7 bases and 3 bases, in that order; junction bases with no gene match: 6. Germline assignment: CDR1 MNHEY and CDR2 SMNVEV (reference sequence). CDR3 bases: TGTGCCAGCATCGGGCGGACTAGCGGGAGCTACGAGCAGTACGTC. Its protein product is CASIGRTSGSYEQYV.

The chain employs TRBV5-1 and TRBJ2-2; TRBD1 is a possible D gene (6 bases). V lost 6 bases to trimming and J lost 6 bases, with 12 bases between them. Germline CDR1 reads SGHRS; CDR2 reads YFSETQ. The CDR3 contains 13 residues. CDR3: CASKPTGSGELFF. The CDR3 DNA reads as TGCGCCAGCAAGCCCACAGGGTCCGGGGAGCTGTTTTTT. The whole variable domain, remainder taken from reference TRBV5-1 and TRBJ2-2, is KAGVTQTPRYLIKTRGQQVTLSCSPISGHRSVSWYQQTPGQGLQFLFEYFSETQRNKGNFPGRFSGRQFSNSRSEMNVSTLELGDSALYLCASKPTGSGELFFGEGSRLTVL.

The genes are TRBV19 and TRBJ1-5; D is undetermined. The CDR3 has 13 amino acids. The V end was cut by 6 bases, the J end by 7 bases, with 13 bases between. CDR1 and CDR2 from the germline V gene are LNHDA and SQIVND (reference sequence). The CDR3 protein is CASRKGGNQPQHF. Written as DNA, the CDR3 is TGTGCCAGTAGGAAGGGAGGGAACCAGCCCCAGCATTTT. Supplemented by reference TRBV19 and TRBJ1-5, the full variable domain reads DGGITQSPKYLFRKEGQNVTLSCEQNLNHDAMYWYRQDPGQGLRLIYYSQIVNDFQKGDIAEGYSVSREKKESFPLTVTSAQKNPTAFYLCASRKGGNQPQHFGDGTRLSIL.

DNA for the CDR3: TGTGCCAGCAGTGAACTCACAGGGGGCCCCAATCAGCCCCAGCATTTT. The encoded protein is CASSELTGGPNQPQHF. V and J are TRBV6-1 and TRBJ1-5; 9 positions agree with TRBD1. Germline trimming cut 2 bases from V and 3 bases from J; bases unmatched to any gene: 5. The germline gives CDR1 MNHNS, CDR2 SASEGT. The CDR3 is 16 amino acids.

This chain's CDR3 is CASSETSTTGELFF. DNA for the CDR3: TGTGCCAGCAGCGAAACTAGTACCACCGGGGAGCTGTTTTTT. The V call is TRBV9, the J call TRBJ2-2; a weak D match, TRBD2 (5 bases). Looked up from germline, CDR1 is SGDLS and CDR2 is YYNGEE. V gave up 3 bases and J gave up 4 bases, with 10 bases separating them. The CDR3 runs to 14 residues.

The chain recombines TRBV2 with TRBJ2-2, with D unclear. The V end was cut by 9 bases, the J end by 6 bases, with 11 bases between. Germline V CDR1 and CDR2: SNHLY, FYNNEI. The CDR3 covers 12 residues. CDR3 residues: CASRSEAGELFF. The CDR3 region has the DNA TGTGCCAGTAGGTCAGAGGCCGGGGAGCTGTTTTTT.

This rearrangement joins TRBV7-9 to TRBJ1-4; D unclear. V lost 5 bases and J 1 base, leaving 11 bases between the germline ends. The CDR3 sequence is 15 residues long. Germline V CDR1 and CDR2: SEHNR, FQNEAQ (reference sequence). CDR3 nucleotides: TGTGCCAGCAGCCCCCAACTTGGAACTAATGAAAAACTGTTTTTT. Protein product: CASSPQLGTNEKLFF.

The chain links TRBV3-1 (or the pseudogene TRBV3-2) to TRBJ2-2; 10 nucleotides match TRBD1. From germline, CDR1 is LGHDT and CDR2 YNNKEL (reference sequence). The junction had 3 bases not matched to a gene; V was cut back by 4 bases and J by 1 base. The CDR3 loop spans 16 amino acids. The CDR3 spells CASSRDRGGNTGELFF. CDR3 sequence (DNA): TGTGCCAGCAGCCGGGACAGGGGCGGGAACACCGGGGAGCTGTTTTTT.

The chain has TRBV2 and TRBJ2-7, with D possibly being TRBD2 (6 bases). The length of the CDR3 is 13 residues. The V gene lost 6 bases and the J gene lost 4 bases, with 13 bases spanning the gap. Per the germline V gene, CDR1 is SNHLY and CDR2 is FYNNEI. This CDR3 reads CASSGGMGYEQYF. CDR3 nucleotide sequence: TGTGCCAGCAGCGGGGGTATGGGGTACGAGCAGTACTTC.

The chain combines TRBV7-2 with TRBJ1-3, with a possible D match to TRBD1 (6 bases). The CDR3 is made up of 17 amino acids. Germline V CDR1 and CDR2: SGHTA, FQGNSA. The V end lost 0 bases, the J end lost 0 bases, and 12 bases lay between the germline ends. CDR3 protein: CASSLARQVGSGNTIYF. The DNA of the CDR3 is TGTGCCAGCAGCTTAGCCCGACAGGTCGGCTCTGGAAACACCATATATTTT.

Details on this clone: Because the CDR3's place on the DNA is in doubt, the DNA is left out and the CDR3 is given as listed by TCRdb. V gene TRBV21-1 combines with J gene TRBJ1-3; TRBD1, as called in the table, went unchecked against the DNA. TRBV21-1 is labeled a pseudogene. Counting both end residues, the CDR3 totals 17 amino acids. CDR3: CASSKANYRCSGNTIYF.

The rearrangement uses TRBV6-5 and TRBJ2-7; the D gene is possibly TRBD1 (7 bases). This CDR3 region has 15 residues. CDR1 MNHEY and CDR2 SVGAGI come from the germline V gene. With 6 bases removed from V and 4 bases from J, the gap between germline ends came to 19 bases. CDR3 sequence reads: CASREGPGGLYEQYF. CDR3 coding DNA: TGTGCCAGCAGAGAGGGTCCAGGGGGGCTTTACGAGCAGTACTTC.

This clone showed up just once. The rearrangement links TRBV7-9 to TRBJ1-3, with D uncertain. V dropped 4 bases and J dropped 3 bases, with 10 bases sitting between them. Looked up from germline, CDR1 is SEHNR and CDR2 is FQNEAQ (reference sequence). This CDR3 is 14 amino acids long. As DNA, the CDR3 is TGTGCCAGCAGCTCGCCGGGGATTGGAAACACCATATATTTT. Amino acids: CASSSPGIGNTIYF.

The rearrangement uses TRBV5-1 and TRBJ2-3; D may be TRBD2 (5 bases). This CDR3 has 13 amino acids. Germline assignment: CDR1 SGHRS and CDR2 YFSETQ. Trimming shortened V by 7 bases and J by 2 bases, and 11 bases separated the two germline ends. CDR3 loop: CASGRADTDTQYF. The CDR3 bases are TGCGCCAGCGGGCGAGCGGACACAGATACGCAGTATTTT.

This sequence joins TRBV5-1 and TRBJ1-2; 12 bases agree with TRBD1. The CDR3 covers 13 residues. Trimming took 3 bases from V and 7 from J; bases not matched to a gene: 1. Germline V gene sequence: CDR1 SGHRS, CDR2 YFSETQ. CDR3 in amino acids: CASSSGQGAGYTF. For the CDR3, the DNA is TGCGCCAGCAGCTCGGGACAGGGGGCTGGCTACACCTTC.

In this sample, this clone turned up once. This rearrangement joins TRBV10-3 to TRBJ1-1, with D hard to call. Trimming pared 0 bases from V and 3 bases from J, leaving 5 bases between. Germline CDR1 reads ENHRY; CDR2 reads SYGVKD. The CDR3 extends over 13 amino acids. This CDR3 is CAISESADTEAFF. CDR3 in DNA: TGTGCCATCAGTGAGTCCGCAGACACTGAAGCTTTCTTT.

This sequence joins TRBV5-1 and TRBJ1-1; D is perhaps TRBD1 (6 bases). This CDR3 has 15 amino acids. V was trimmed by 4 bases and J by 2 bases, leaving 15 bases between them. CDR1 SGHRS and CDR2 YFSETQ come from the germline V gene. The CDR3 coding sequence is TGCGCCAGCAGCAATCCGACAGGATTTAACACTGAAGCTTTCTTT. Its translation is CASSNPTGFNTEAFF.

This chain connects TRBV10-3 to TRBJ1-4; D is unclear. CDR3 length equals 14 residues. Germline V lookup: CDR1 ENHRY, CDR2 SYGVKD. The V end was cut by 2 bases, the J end by 3 bases, with 7 bases between. The CDR3, as DNA: TGTGCCATCAGTGAGGCAGGATCTAATGAAAAACTGTTTTTT. This codes for CAISEAGSNEKLFF.

The sample holds one count of this clone. The V and J genes are TRBV5-1 and TRBJ2-7, with TRBD1 matching over 8 bases. Per the germline V gene, CDR1 is SGHRS and CDR2 is YFSETQ. The CDR3 is 14 residues long. V shed 5 bases and J 6 bases; nucleotides not matched to a gene: 10. For the CDR3, the DNA is TGCGCCAGCAGACCCACGGACAGGGCGGCCGAGCAGTACTTC. It is translated as CASRPTDRAAEQYF.

CDR3 sequence (DNA): TGCGCCAGCAGCTTGGATGCTAGCGGGAGCGGAGAGACCCAGTACTTC. Amino acid sequence: CASSLDASGSGETQYF. The V call is TRBV5-1, the J call TRBJ2-5; the match to TRBD2 covers 10 bases. J gave up 4 bases and V 0 bases, and 6 bases lay outside the gene matches. The CDR3 contains 16 residues. Germline V gene lookup returns CDR1 SGHRS and CDR2 YFSETQ.

The chain employs TRBV18 and TRBJ2-1; 7 nucleotides line up with TRBD2. Per the germline V gene, CDR1 is KGHSH and CDR2 is LQKENI. With V trimmed by 8 bases and J by 7 bases, 11 bases remained unmatched. The CDR3 length is 14 residues. The CDR3 protein is CASALGLDMNEQFF. Written as DNA, the CDR3 is TGTGCCAGCGCTTTAGGACTAGACATGAATGAGCAGTTCTTC.

The V call is TRBV9, the J call TRBJ2-3; a possible D gene is TRBD2 (6 bases). V lost 3 bases and J lost 11, with 16 bases in between. Germline loops: CDR1 SGDLS, CDR2 YYNGEE. CDR3 length: 13 amino acids. As DNA, the CDR3 is TGTGCCAGCAGCGCCGGAGGAGGGGCTAGGCAGTATTTT. Translation: CASSAGGGARQYF.

The chain recombines TRBV29-1 with TRBJ2-7; 7 nucleotides align to TRBD1. The germline gives CDR1 SQVTM, CDR2 ANQGSEA. The J segment lost 5 bases and the V segment lost 7 bases, leaving 11 bases of the junction unmatched. This CDR3 comprises 13 residues. CDR3 nucleotide sequence: TGCAGCGGGAGCACAGGGGAAGGCGACGAGCAGTACTTC. This translates into CSGSTGEGDEQYF.

The chain carries TRBV18 and TRBJ1-4, with a weak D call TRBD1 (5 bases). Germline V gene lookup returns CDR1 KGHSH and CDR2 LQKENI. The V end was cut by 1 base, the J end by 5 bases, with 8 bases between. The CDR3 runs to 14 residues. This CDR3 reads CASSPRQTNEKLFF. In DNA, the CDR3 is TGTGCCAGCTCACCACGACAGACGAATGAAAAACTGTTTTTT. Variable domain in full (rest from reference TRBV18 and TRBJ1-4): NAGVMQNPRHLVRRRGQEARLRCSPMKGHSHVYWYRQLPEEGLKFMVYLQKENIIDESGMPKERFSAEFPKEGPSILRIQQVVRGDSAAYFCASSPRQTNEKLFFGSGTQLSVL.

This chain uses TRBV19 with TRBJ2-3; TRBD1 might be the D (6 bases). Germline CDR1 and CDR2: LNHDA and SQIVND (reference sequence). V lost 4 bases and J 4 bases, leaving 12 bases between the germline ends. The CDR3 totals 14 residues. In nucleotides, the CDR3 is TGTGCCAGTAGTACCGGACAGCAACCAGATACGCAGTATTTT. Protein product: CASSTGQQPDTQYF.

This chain uses TRBV3-1 (or the pseudogene TRBV3-2) with TRBJ2-1; TRBD2 matches at 12 bases. V gave up 0 bases and J gave up 15 bases; unmatched junction bases: 12. This CDR3 comprises 16 residues. From germline, CDR1 is LGHDT and CDR2 YNNKEL (reference sequence). The CDR3 DNA reads TGTGCCAGCAGCCAAGATTTGACTAGCGGGAGAGGTTGGCGGTTCTTC. As protein: CASSQDLTSGRGWRFF.

The chain recombines TRBV7-3 with TRBJ1-1; D unresolved. The V and J ends lost 5 bases and 0 bases respectively, with 7 bases between them. Germline CDR1 reads SGHTA; CDR2 reads FQGTGA. The CDR3 runs to 13 residues. The CDR3 DNA is TGTGCCAGCAGCCCGACTGTGAACACTGAAGCTTTCTTT. It is translated as CASSPTVNTEAFF.

The chain uses TRBV3-1 (or the pseudogene TRBV3-2) and TRBJ2-7; TRBD1 is a possible D gene (6 bases). This CDR3 comprises 13 residues. V lost 5 bases to trimming and J lost 4 bases, with 12 bases between them. CDR1 LGHDT and CDR2 YNNKEL come from the germline V gene (reference sequence). The CDR3 reads CASSSRGTYEQYF. The CDR3 DNA reads as TGTGCCAGCAGCTCCAGGGGTACGTACGAGCAGTACTTC.

V gene TRBV10-3 combines with J gene TRBJ1-1, with D hard to call. Germline CDR1 is ENHRY and CDR2 is SYGVKD. The V end was cut by 10 bases, the J end by 1 base, with 13 bases between. The CDR3 is made up of 13 amino acids. The chain's CDR3 is CAKSNSWNTEAFF. The CDR3 DNA reads as TGTGCCAAGAGTAACTCATGGAACACTGAAGCTTTCTTT.